Listed below are T cell receptor beta chains from one sample, sequenced in a study of blood T cell repertoires in COVID-19. The assay was immunoSEQ multiplex PCR, and TCRdb's table has in-frame clones only and misses some. This table has 46,000 or so clones, 90% appearing once. The specimen sequenced was peripheral blood. These receptors were taken from a man aged 70 or older with active COVID-19. Both conserved end residues are part of each CDR3. The D gene is left open where the match is weak. Not all rows give a size; the values are once, few, many and, for expanded clones, a class.

clone_size j_call v_call d_call cdr3_length cdr3_aa cdr3_nt
NA TRBJ2-5 TRBV18 NA 13 CASSPRSQETQYF TGTGCCAGCTCACCGCGTTCCCAAGAGACCCAGTACTTC
NA TRBJ1-2 TRBV5-6 NA 17 CASSPTGRDRRAYGYTF TGTGCCAGCAGTCCAACAGGGAGGGATCGAAGGGCCTATGGCTACACCTTC
NA TRBJ1-2 TRBV5-1 TRBD1 16 CASSLAPAGGSYGYTF TGCGCCAGCAGCTTAGCCCCGGCAGGGGGAAGCTATGGCTACACCTTC
once TRBJ2-2 TRBV5-1 NA 16 CASSPQGSRWTGELFF TGCGCCAGCAGCCCCCAGGGTTCTAGGTGGACCGGGGAGCTGTTTTTT
NA TRBJ2-1 TRBV19 TRBD1 14 CASTPGQGANEQFF TGTGCCAGCACGCCGGGACAGGGGGCCAATGAGCAGTTCTTC
NA TRBJ2-7 TRBV18 NA 14 CASSPPQDPYEQYF TGTGCCAGCTCACCTCCCCAGGATCCCTACGAGCAGTACTTC
NA TRBJ1-1 TRBV7-9 NA 12 CASSQRDNEAFF TGTGCCAGCAGTCAACGGGACAATGAAGCTTTCTTT
NA TRBJ2-7 TRBV27 NA 13 CATRRRGYDEQYF TGTGCCACCCGACGGAGAGGGTACGACGAGCAGTACTTC
once TRBJ2-7 TRBV27 TRBD1 13 CASSTGGRYEQYF TGTGCCAGCAGCACAGGGGGCCGGTACGAGCAGTACTTC
NA TRBJ1-2 TRBV28 TRBD1 17 CASSPKDWDREGYGYTF TGTGCCAGCAGTCCGAAAGACTGGGACAGGGAGGGCTATGGCTACACCTTC
NA TRBJ1-4 TRBV6-5 TRBD1 14 CASSRTGGRAELFF TGTGCCAGCAGTAGGACAGGGGGAAGAGCAGAACTGTTTTTT
NA TRBJ1-6 TRBV6-5 TRBD1 15 CASRGTGVDNSPLHF TGTGCCAGCAGGGGGACAGGAGTAGATAATTCACCCCTCCACTTT
NA TRBJ2-4 TRBV27 TRBD1 16 CASSLPTGLAKNIQYF TGTGCCAGCAGTTTACCGACAGGGCTAGCCAAAAACATTCAGTACTTC
NA TRBJ2-3 TRBV6-5 NA 15 CASRKAGTSTDTQYF TGTGCCAGCAGAAAAGCGGGGACAAGCACAGATACGCAGTATTTT
once TRBJ2-3 TRBV7-6 NA 16 CASSHSETVSTDTQYF TGTGCCAGCAGCCACAGTGAGACGGTGAGCACAGATACGCAGTATTTT
NA TRBJ2-5 TRBV4-1 NA 14 CASSQGSDQETQYF TGCGCCAGCAGCCAAGGGTCAGACCAAGAGACCCAGTACTTC
NA TRBJ1-1 TRBV5-8 NA 14 CASSLVGLNTEAFF TGTGCCAGCAGCTTGGTGGGCCTGAACACTGAAGCTTTCTTT
NA TRBJ2-5 TRBV13 TRBD2 13 CASSPGREKTQYF TGTGCCAGCAGCCCGGGGAGGGAAAAGACCCAGTACTTC
NA TRBJ1-1 TRBV19 TRBD1 14 CASSTGTGSTEAFF TGTGCCAGTAGTACCGGGACAGGGTCTACTGAAGCTTTCTTT
NA TRBJ1-6 TRBV25-1 TRBD1 14 CASSGTGGNSPLHF TGTGCCAGCAGTGGGACAGGGGGCAATTCACCCCTCCACTTT
once TRBJ2-7 TRBV24-1 TRBD2 15 CATSEEREIPYEQYF TGTGCCACCAGTGAAGAGCGGGAGATACCCTACGAGCAGTACTTC
NA TRBJ2-1 TRBV7-9 TRBD2 15 CASSSPGLAYNEQFF TGTGCCAGCAGCTCCCCGGGACTAGCCTACAATGAGCAGTTCTTC